This is a list of T cell receptor beta chains from one sample in a study of T-cell memory formation after mild COVID-19. TCRdb fed the 5' RACE reads into MiXCR, producing one record per CDR3 protein. The sample shows roughly 110,000 distinct CDR3 sequences, approximately 15% of them seen only once. Sequencing was performed on PBMCs or a T cell subset sorted from them (not recorded which). Every receptor here comes from a man aged 18 to 30 who had mild COVID-19 (a few samples of this study predate the infection). Cell type and time point are not known. The CDR3 runs from the conserved cysteine through the conserved F or W. A D gene is named only where the DNA matches it firmly.

D: -
J: TRBJ2-4
V: TRBV29-1
CDR3: CSVEMGARDIQYF

D: -
J: TRBJ2-1
V: TRBV12-3/TRBV12-4
CDR3: CASSLGREVVNEQFF

D: -
J: TRBJ1-4
V: TRBV7-8
CDR3: CASSLRTGTLSEKLFF

D: -
J: TRBJ2-2
V: TRBV27
CDR3: CASLPTHMNTGELFF

D: TRBD2
J: TRBJ2-1
V: TRBV19
CDR3: CASKRGYNEQFF

D: -
J: TRBJ2-1
V: TRBV5-1
CDR3: CASSLAVLDKYEQFF

D: -
J: TRBJ2-1
V: TRBV5-1
CDR3: CASSLSPPYNEQFF

D: -
J: TRBJ2-3
V: TRBV7-8
CDR3: CASSLTGVADTQYF

D: TRBD2
J: TRBJ2-5
V: TRBV12-3/TRBV12-4
CDR3: CASSFGGEETQYF

D: TRBD1
J: TRBJ2-7
V: TRBV5-1
CDR3: CASSLGQVAYEQYF

D: -
J: TRBJ1-1
V: TRBV7-6
CDR3: CASSYGHLNTEAFF

D: TRBD2
J: TRBJ2-1
V: TRBV12-3/TRBV12-4
CDR3: CASSPSGGHNEQFF

D: TRBD1
J: TRBJ1-2
V: TRBV7-9
CDR3: CASSVTGDYGYTF

D: TRBD1
J: TRBJ2-4
V: TRBV19
CDR3: CATSRQGKNIQYF

D: -
J: TRBJ2-1
V: TRBV6-2/TRBV6-3
CDR3: CASGLSISYNEQFF

D: -
J: TRBJ2-4
V: TRBV12-3/TRBV12-4
CDR3: CASSSRDYDRNIQYF

D: TRBD2
J: TRBJ2-5
V: TRBV7-9
CDR3: CASWERGVQETQYF

D: TRBD1
J: TRBJ2-7
V: TRBV11-3
CDR3: CASSFGDRTEQYF

D: TRBD1
J: TRBJ2-1
V: TRBV6-6
CDR3: CASSYSRDSQYNEQFF

D: -
J: TRBJ1-4
V: TRBV6-5
CDR3: CASTLRWGSGEKLFF

D: -
J: TRBJ2-7
V: TRBV4-2
CDR3: CASSQDSDSSYEQYF

D: -
J: TRBJ2-2
V: TRBV18
CDR3: CASSPFPINAGELFF

D: -
J: TRBJ2-3
V: TRBV20-1
CDR3: CSASRQPRTDTQYF

D: -
J: TRBJ2-7
V: TRBV4-1
CDR3: CASSQEGEISYEQYF

D: -
J: TRBJ2-1
V: TRBV5-6
CDR3: CASSKRGVQFF